This T cell receptor beta chain appears in the sequencing data of a study of CXCR3-negative and CXCR3-positive naive CD8 T cells. The germline V gene encodes CDR1 SGHRS and CDR2 YFSETQ. The CDR3 extends over 12 amino acids. 5' RACE that incorporated UMI labels was used to prepare the TRB cDNA libraries. Each CDR3 protein gets one entry in TCRdb, which reprocessed the 5' RACE reads and gives no DNA. This specimen shows 20,000 to 30,000 distinct CDR3 sequences; the ten leading clones hold roughly 2.8%. General study findings and limits: Relative to memory CD8+ cells, whose diversity was much lower, both naive subsets had comparably high diversity. Hydrophobicity of TRB CDR3s was greater in CXCR3-positive naive cells than in CXCR3-negative naive cells. Freshly isolated PBMCs were used in most assays, given partial CXCR3 loss after freezing.

The CD45RO-CCR7+CD27+CD95- phenotype denoted naive CD8+ T cells. Concerning this clonotype itself: The antigen is not known.

The receptor's source is a human donor in good health. Some clones in this sample may be carry-over from other donors' samples. Sequencing was performed on naive CXCR3- CD8+ T cells from blood. Indicated subset: CD45RO-CCR7+CD27+CD95- naive CD8+ T cells lacking CXCR3 (TNR3-). The chain carries TRBV5-1 and TRBJ2-3. This chain's CDR3 is CASSLFTDTQYF.